The clone carrying this T cell receptor beta chain was seen ten or more times. TCRdb called the RT-PCR reads again in MiXCR, with one record for every CDR3 protein. The repertoire holds approximately 57,000 distinct CDR3 sequences, with less than 15% as singletons. CDR1 is ENHRY, CDR2 SYGVKD, per germline. The CDR3 extends over 16 amino acids. V was trimmed by 4 bases and J by 3 bases, leaving 18 bases between them. The data are from a study of patients and donors after allogeneic stem cell transplantation. This receptor was taken from a human donor who was either an allogeneic HSCT recipient or a stem cell or donor lymphocyte infusion donor (not recorded which). It is not recorded whose cells these are; they may come from a transplant donor. V usage is TRBV10-3 and J usage is TRBJ1-1; a possible D gene is TRBD1 (5 bases). Sequenced: blood, either unsorted or a sorted T cell fraction (not recorded which). The CDR3 DNA reads TGTGCCATCAGTGGTGAGGGTAAGGGGTCTTACACTGAAGCTTTCTTT. The encoded protein is CAISGEGKGSYTEAFF.